These 27 T cell receptor beta chains came from one sample sequenced in a study of blood T cell repertoires in COVID-19. The data were produced by immunoSEQ multiplex PCR, yet TCRdb's version contains in-frame clones alone and is incomplete. Here the sample spans 95,000 to 100,000 clones, approximately 89% being singletons. Sequenced input: peripheral blood. The receptors come from a woman aged 25 to 39 with acute or convalescent COVID-19.

The gene calls are TRBV9 and TRBJ1-5, with TRBD1 matching 7 bases. The length of the CDR3 is 14 residues. With V trimmed by 0 bases and J by 5 bases, 2 bases remained unmatched. CDR1 is SGDLS and CDR2 is YYNGEE in the germline V gene. The DNA for the CDR3 is TGTGCCAGCAGCGTAGCAGGGGGATATCAGCCCCAGCATTTT. This codes for CASSVAGGYQPQHF.

V and J are TRBV20-1 and TRBJ2-1; D remains unclear. CDR3 length: 11 amino acids. Germline CDR1 DFQATT, CDR2 SNEGSKA (reference sequence). This CDR3 reads CRPTSYNEQFF. The CDR3 bases are TGCAGGCCTACTTCTTACAATGAGCAGTTCTTC.

The rearrangement uses TRBV30 and TRBJ1-6; a weak D match, TRBD1 (5 bases). Trimming took 4 bases from V and 5 from J, leaving 9 bases between them. The CDR3 length is 13 residues. CDR1 is GTSNPN, CDR2 SVGIG, per germline (reference sequence). Here the CDR3 DNA reads TGTGCCTGGAAAGTCAGGGATAATTCACCCCTCCACTTT. This sequence encodes CAWKVRDNSPLHF.

V usage is TRBV11-1 and J usage is TRBJ1-6, with D unresolved. The CDR3 sequence is 13 residues long. The V gene's germline CDR1 is SGHAT and CDR2 FQDESV (reference sequence). Trimming took 3 bases from V and 15 from J, leaving 15 bases between them. The CDR3 sequence: CASSLNSNNLLHF. The CDR3 DNA follows: TGTGCCAGCAGCTTGAACAGTAACAATCTCCTCCACTTT.

The chain employs TRBV6-5 and TRBJ1-5, with D uncertain. The CDR3 has 15 residues. Deletions cut 2 bases from V and 3 bases from J, with 11 bases between. Germline CDR1 reads MNHEY; CDR2 reads SVGAGI. CDR3 loop: CASSYEAGNNQPQHF. For the CDR3, the DNA is TGTGCCAGCAGTTACGAGGCGGGGAACAATCAGCCCCAGCATTTT.

The chain recombines TRBV5-1 with TRBJ1-2; TRBD1 aligns across 8 bases. J lost 4 bases, V lost 3 bases, and 8 bases had no gene match. This CDR3 contains 15 residues. Germline CDR1 is SGHRS and CDR2 is YFSETQ. In DNA form, the CDR3 reads TGCGCCAGCAGCTGGACAGGGACTCTAGTCTATGGCTACACCTTC. Translated: CASSWTGTLVYGYTF.

This chain uses TRBV3-1 (or the pseudogene TRBV3-2) with TRBJ1-1, with D tentatively TRBD1 (6 bases). Trimming shortened V by 8 bases and J by 0 bases, and 10 bases separated the two germline ends. Germline CDR1 and CDR2: LGHDT and YNNKEL (reference sequence). The CDR3 covers 13 residues. CDR3 in amino acids: CASGDRLNTEAFF. The CDR3 coding sequence is TGTGCCAGCGGAGACAGGTTGAACACTGAAGCTTTCTTT.

The chain recombines TRBV18 with TRBJ2-7; 15 bases align to TRBD2. Looked up from germline, CDR1 is KGHSH and CDR2 is LQKENI. Trimming removed 0 bases from V and 5 bases from J; junction bases left unmatched: 2. The CDR3 is 16 amino acids. The CDR3 bases are TGTGCCAGCTCACCACCGGGACTAGCGGGGGGCAACGAGCAGTACTTC. Translation: CASSPPGLAGGNEQYF.

The chain combines TRBV4-1 with TRBJ2-7; maybe TRBD1 (5 bases). This CDR3 region has 13 residues. Looked up from germline, CDR1 is MGHRA and CDR2 is YSYEKL. Trimming left V 1 base short and J 6 bases short, with 10 bases between. As DNA, the CDR3 is TGCGCCAGCAGCCAAGCCCAGGGTATCGAGCAGTACTTC. This codes for CASSQAQGIEQYF.

The chain couples TRBV5-1 to TRBJ2-2; D uncertain. The V gene's germline CDR1 is SGHRS and CDR2 YFSETQ. Trimming pared 7 bases from V and 8 bases from J, leaving 15 bases between. This CDR3 comprises 13 residues. The CDR3 region is CASRLMRSGELFF. DNA for the CDR3: TGCGCCAGCCGACTTATGAGGTCTGGGGAGCTGTTTTTT.

The chain employs TRBV19 and TRBJ2-3, with 7 bases that match TRBD2. The CDR3 is made up of 16 amino acids. The V and J ends lost 2 bases and 6 bases, in that order; junction bases with no gene match: 11. Germline-derived CDR1 and CDR2 are LNHDA and SQIVND (reference sequence). CDR3 protein: CASSILRVSGRDTQYF. The CDR3, as DNA: TGTGCCAGTAGTATACTCAGGGTTTCCGGGAGGGATACGCAGTATTTT.

This chain uses TRBV28 with TRBJ1-2; 8 positions match TRBD1. V lost 1 base and J lost 6; bases outside the gene matches: 7. The CDR3 totals 15 residues. Looked up from germline, CDR1 is MDHEN and CDR2 is SYDVKM. The CDR3 is CASSLSDRVFNGYTF. The DNA for the CDR3 is TGTGCCAGCAGTTTATCGGACAGGGTATTCAATGGCTACACCTTC.

The chain joins TRBV3-1 (or the pseudogene TRBV3-2) to TRBJ2-1; D gene ambiguous. V was clipped by 4 bases and J by 8 bases, with 12 bases between them. From germline, CDR1 is LGHDT and CDR2 YNNKEL (reference sequence). The CDR3 spans 13 residues. The CDR3 protein is CASSPPLVDEQFF. The CDR3 DNA reads as TGTGCCAGCAGCCCGCCTTTGGTAGATGAGCAGTTCTTC.

V gene TRBV11-3 combines with J gene TRBJ2-1, with 10 bases lining up with TRBD2. Germline V gene sequence: CDR1 SGHNT, CDR2 YENEEA. The CDR3 covers 15 residues. V shed 1 base, J shed 6 bases, and the junction held 3 bases outside the gene matches. CDR3 region: CASSLGPSGGNEQFF. CDR3 DNA: TGTGCCAGCAGCTTAGGTCCTAGCGGGGGCAATGAGCAGTTCTTC.

This chain connects TRBV5-5 to TRBJ1-4; 7 bases are a match to TRBD1. The germline V gene encodes CDR1 SGHKS and CDR2 YYEKEE (reference sequence). Unmatched junction bases numbered 9, after V lost 4 bases and J lost 0 bases. The CDR3 is 17 residues long. The CDR3: CASSRQGIPATNEKLFF. The CDR3 region has the DNA TGTGCCAGCAGCCGACAGGGAATACCTGCAACTAATGAAAAACTGTTTTTT.

The chain recombines TRBV4-1 with TRBJ2-2; TRBD2 aligns across 13 bases. V lost 0 bases and J lost 4; bases outside the gene matches: 17. This CDR3 spans 22 amino acids. Germline V lookup: CDR1 MGHRA, CDR2 YSYEKL. In DNA, the CDR3 is TGCGCCAGCAGCCAAGAGAGGAGGACTAGCGGGGGCCAAACCTGGAGCACCGGGGAGCTGTTTTTT. Protein sequence: CASSQERRTSGGQTWSTGELFF.

This chain links TRBV4-1 with TRBJ2-2; 7 bases are a match to TRBD1. This CDR3 spans 16 amino acids. Germline V CDR1 and CDR2: MGHRA, YSYEKL. V shed 2 bases, J shed 4 bases, and the junction held 7 bases outside the gene matches. The CDR3 spells CASSQKSNRGTGELFF. For the CDR3, the DNA is TGCGCCAGCAGCCAAAAGAGTAACAGGGGCACCGGGGAGCTGTTTTTT.

The rearrangement links TRBV5-8 to TRBJ1-4, with 11 bases identical to TRBD1. The ends lost 3 bases at V and 0 bases at J; junction bases unmatched: 4. The CDR3 is 17 amino acids. CDR1 SGHTS and CDR2 YDEGEE come from the germline V gene. Here the CDR3 DNA reads TGTGCCAGCAGCTCCGGGACAGGGGGGGCAACTAATGAAAAACTGTTTTTT. Translated: CASSSGTGGATNEKLFF.

The chain couples TRBV19 to TRBJ1-3, with 9 bases matching TRBD1. Germline trimming cut 5 bases from V and 4 bases from J; bases unmatched to any gene: 6. Germline-derived CDR1 and CDR2 are LNHDA and SQIVND (reference sequence). The CDR3 has 15 residues. The CDR3 DNA reads as TGTGCCAGTAGTTACGGGACAGGGAGAGGAAACACCATATATTTT. Translating it yields CASSYGTGRGNTIYF. The complete variable domain, with remaining parts taken from reference TRBV19 and TRBJ1-3, reads DGGITQSPKYLFRKEGQNVTLSCEQNLNHDAMYWYRQDPGQGLRLIYYSQIVNDFQKGDIAEGYSVSREKKESFPLTVTSAQKNPTAFYLCASSYGTGRGNTIYFGEGSWLTVV.

The V call is TRBV10-3, the J call TRBJ1-6, with TRBD1 matching over 10 bases. V was clipped by 7 bases and J by 8 bases; unmatched bases: 8. The germline V gene has CDR1 ENHRY and CDR2 SYGVKD. CDR3 size: 15 residues. Written as DNA, the CDR3 is TGTGCCATCACCGAGCGGACAGGGGGGGATTCACCCCTCCACTTT. This sequence encodes CAITERTGGDSPLHF.

CDR3 region: CASSPHGGTYEQYF. CDR3 DNA sequence: TGCGCCAGCAGCCCTCATGGGGGCACTTACGAGCAGTACTTC. The chain carries TRBV4-1 and TRBJ2-7, with D possibly TRBD1 on 6 matching bases. The length of the CDR3 is 14 residues. The V and J ends lost 4 bases and 4 bases respectively, with 14 bases between them. Germline assignment: CDR1 MGHRA and CDR2 YSYEKL.

V gene TRBV7-2 combines with J gene TRBJ1-1; 10 nucleotides line up with TRBD1. The CDR3 has 16 residues. The ends lost 2 bases at V and 1 base at J; junction bases unmatched: 4. Germline assignment: CDR1 SGHTA and CDR2 FQGNSA. The CDR3 coding sequence is TGTGCCAGCAGCTTAAGACAGGGGGCGGGGAACACTGAAGCTTTCTTT. It is translated as CASSLRQGAGNTEAFF. The variable domain in full, completed from reference TRBV7-2 and TRBJ1-1, reads GAGVSQSPSNKVTEKGKDVELRCDPISGHTALYWYRQSLGQGLEFLIYFQGNSAPDKSGLPSDRFSAERTGGSVSTLTIQRTQQEDSAVYLCASSLRQGAGNTEAFFGQGTRLTVV.

The genes are TRBV7-3 and TRBJ2-7; D not resolved. The CDR3 runs 15 residues. Germline V lookup: CDR1 SGHTA, CDR2 FQGTGA. V lost 0 bases and J 0 bases, leaving 9 bases between the germline ends. The CDR3 here is CASSLTPSSSYEQYF. CDR3 DNA: TGTGCCAGCAGCTTAACTCCCTCCAGCTCCTACGAGCAGTACTTC.

The rearrangement joins TRBV9 to TRBJ1-5, with 8 nucleotides matching TRBD1. After removal of 0 bases from V and 2 bases from J, the junction contained 1 base not matched to a gene. The germline CDR1 and CDR2 sequences are SGDLS and YYNGEE. The CDR3 spans 15 residues. The CDR3 region has the DNA TGTGCCAGCAGCGTAGGGGGACAGGGCAATCAGCCCCAGCATTTT. Protein: CASSVGGQGNQPQHF.

The CDR3 region is CASSGGQGPTYEQYF. For the CDR3, the DNA is TGTGCCAGCAGTGGGGGACAGGGGCCAACCTACGAGCAGTACTTC. This rearrangement joins TRBV2 to TRBJ2-7; 10 positions agree with TRBD1. Per germline, CDR1 SNHLY and CDR2 FYNNEI. J gave up 2 bases and V 4 bases, and 5 bases lay outside the gene matches. This CDR3 comprises 15 residues.

V gene TRBV5-1 combines with J gene TRBJ2-3; 10 bases map to TRBD1. Per the germline V gene, CDR1 is SGHRS and CDR2 is YFSETQ. With 6 bases clipped from V and 0 bases from J, the junction kept 4 bases outside the gene matches. This CDR3 comprises 15 residues. The CDR3 DNA reads as TGCGCCAGCACGGGACAGGGGATGAGCACAGATACGCAGTATTTT. Translating gives CASTGQGMSTDTQYF.

CDR3: CASSQVTAQHYEQYF. The CDR3 nucleotides are TGTGCCAGCAGCCAGGTGACAGCGCAGCACTACGAGCAGTACTTC. The chain uses TRBV7-9 and TRBJ2-7; weak D call: TRBD1 (5 bases). CDR3 length: 15 residues. CDR1 is SEHNR and CDR2 is FQNEAQ in the germline V gene (reference sequence). V was shortened by 5 bases and J by 3 bases, with 17 bases between the two germline ends. The full variable domain, its missing parts supplied by reference TRBV7-9 and TRBJ2-7, is DTGVSQNPRHKITKRGQNVTFRCDPISEHNRLYWYRQTLGQGPEFLTYFQNEAQLEKSRLLSDRFSAERPKGSFSTLEIQRTEQGDSAMYLCASSQVTAQHYEQYFGPGTRLTVT.